This passage covers 4 T cell receptor beta chains from one sample sequenced in a study of cytomegalovirus exposure and HLA in healthy donors. In the PCR, 60 Vbeta and 13 Jbeta primers were used. Assay: immunoSEQ multiplex PCR; the TCRdb copy retains only in-frame clones and omits some. The sample records about 150,000 clones, approximately 70% being singletons. The sequencing sample was made of PBMCs. Receptor source: a human donor in good health.

This clone has just a few counts. The chain has TRBV10-3 and TRBJ1-4, with 8 positions matching TRBD1. The CDR3 contains 13 residues. V gave up 2 bases and J gave up 8 bases; unmatched junction bases: 1. The germline V gene encodes CDR1 ENHRY and CDR2 SYGVKD. The CDR3: CAISEAGGEKLFF. The CDR3 bases are TGTGCCATCAGTGAGGCAGGGGGCGAAAAACTGTTTTTT.

The chain links TRBV28 to TRBJ2-5, with D possibly matching TRBD1 (6 bases). V lost 5 bases and J lost 7, with 26 bases in between. This CDR3 is 17 amino acids long. Germline V gene data show CDR1 as MDHEN and CDR2 as SYDVKM. The CDR3 protein is CASSVSWTEALAPTQYF. In nucleotides, the CDR3 is TGTGCCAGCAGTGTATCCTGGACAGAGGCACTTGCCCCGACCCAGTACTTC.

In DNA form, the CDR3 reads TGCGCCAGCAGCCTGACAGGGGCCAGCACAGATACGCAGTATTTT. It yields the protein CASSLTGASTDTQYF. The J gene is TRBJ2-3, the V gene TRBV5-1; 8 bases match TRBD1. V trimming: 4 bases; J trimming: 0 bases; junction bases outside the gene matches: 4. Germline lookup yields CDR1 SGHRS and CDR2 YFSETQ. There are 15 residues in the CDR3.

The gene calls are TRBV18 and TRBJ1-5; D gene unclear. V shed 3 bases and J shed 0 bases, with 9 bases lying between them. Germline V gene data show CDR1 as KGHSH and CDR2 as LQKENI. This CDR3 has 15 amino acids. CDR3 bases: TGTGCCAGCTCACCCAGGTCTGATAGCAATCAGCCCCAGCATTTT. This encodes CASSPRSDSNQPQHF. Using reference TRBV18 and TRBJ1-5 for the parts outside the CDR3, the full variable domain is NAGVMQNPRHLVRRRGQEARLRCSPMKGHSHVYWYRQLPEEGLKFMVYLQKENIIDESGMPKERFSAEFPKEGPSILRIQQVVRGDSAAYFCASSPRSDSNQPQHFGDGTRLSIL.